These T cell receptor beta chains were read from a single sample in a study of post-analysis software for immune sequencing data. TCRdb processed the PCR reads anew with MiXCR; each CDR3 protein has one entry. The sample consists of about 200,000 distinct CDR3 sequences, approximately 28% of them appearing once. The sequencing sample was made of blood. Receptors were obtained from a girl aged 2 to 17 with multiple sclerosis. CDR3s include the opening cysteine and the closing phenylalanine or tryptophan. A D gene is named only where the DNA matches it firmly. Expanded clones are given a class, and other clones once, few, many or no size at all.

v_gene	j_gene	abundance	d_gene	CDR3aa	CDR3nt
TRBV20-1	TRBJ1-5	medium-sized	NA	CSASLGGDRRQPQHF	TGCAGTGCTAGCTTGGGGGGGGATAGGAGGCAGCCCCAGCATTTT
TRBV20-1	TRBJ1-1	NA	NA	CSADDTEAFF	TGCAGTGCAGATGACACTGAAGCTTTCTTT
TRBV24-1	TRBJ2-3	NA	TRBD2	CATSEAGEDTQYF	TGTGCCACCAGTGAGGCGGGAGAAGATACGCAGTATTTT
TRBV5-5	TRBJ2-5	NA	NA	CASSLNTGETQYF	TGTGCCAGCAGTTTGAACACAGGGGAGACCCAGTACTTC
TRBV16	TRBJ2-1	many	NA	CASSQSGGGNEQFF	TGTGCCAGCAGCCAATCGGGGGGAGGCAATGAGCAGTTCTTC
TRBV6-1	TRBJ2-3	few	NA	CARSRGLTDTQYF	TGTGCCCGTAGCCGGGGACTCACAGATACGCAGTATTTT
TRBV18	TRBJ2-5	NA	NA	CASSHRTQGGETQYF	TGTGCCAGCTCACACCGGACTCAAGGCGGAGAGACCCAGTACTTC
TRBV6-5	TRBJ1-3	NA	NA	CASSYYGTQYSGNTIYF	TGTGCCAGCAGTTACTATGGGACACAGTACTCTGGAAACACCATATATTTT
TRBV5-1	TRBJ2-7	few	NA	CASRSRTDPYEQYF	TGCGCCAGCAGGTCTCGGACAGACCCCTACGAGCAGTACTTC
TRBV5-1	TRBJ1-1	NA	TRBD1	CASSLMDRVNTEAFF	TGCGCCAGCAGCCTAATGGACAGGGTGAACACTGAAGCTTTCTTT
TRBV12-3/TRBV12-4	TRBJ2-6	many	NA	CASTGNSGANVLTF	TGTGCCAGCACCGGGAACTCTGGGGCCAACGTCCTGACTTTC
TRBV7-9	TRBJ2-7	many	NA	CASSPGTSYEQYF	TGTGCCAGCAGTCCGGGGACCTCCTACGAGCAGTACTTC
TRBV6-6	TRBJ1-5	NA	NA	CASSPLGPLGNQPQHF	TGTGCCAGCAGCCCCCTGGGTCCCCTTGGCAATCAGCCCCAGCATTTT
TRBV5-1	TRBJ2-7	NA	TRBD1	CASSASGQRYGQYF	TGCGCCAGCAGCGCGTCGGGACAGCGCTACGGGCAGTACTTC
TRBV18	TRBJ1-5	NA	TRBD1	CASSPATGGDQPQHF	TGTGCCAGCTCGCCAGCTACAGGGGGAGATCAGCCCCAGCATTTT
TRBV5-1	TRBJ2-2	few	NA	CASRIGLAGELFF	TGCGCCAGCAGGATAGGGCTTGCCGGGGAGCTGTTTTTT
TRBV6-1	TRBJ2-3	many	NA	CASSLAVMRDTQYF	TGTGCCAGCAGCCTCGCGGTCATGCGAGATACGCAGTATTTT
TRBV3-1	TRBJ2-1	NA	TRBD2	CASSRISGTTNEQFF	TGTGCCAGCAGCCGAATCTCCGGGACTACAAACGAGCAGTTCTTC
TRBV10-2	TRBJ2-3	NA	TRBD2	CASGATSGTDTQYF	TGCGCCAGTGGGGCGACTAGCGGAACAGATACGCAGTATTTT
TRBV7-9	TRBJ1-1	few	NA	CASSSAVGNTEAFF	TGTGCCAGCAGTTCCGCCGTAGGGAACACTGAAGCTTTCTTT
TRBV5-1	TRBJ2-5	NA	TRBD2	CASSLGVAGPQETQYF	TGCGCCAGCAGCTTGGGAGTAGCGGGCCCCCAAGAGACCCAGTACTTC
TRBV4-1	TRBJ2-2	NA	TRBD2	CASSQDRTRGLTGELFF	TGCGCCAGCAGCCAAGACCGGACTAGGGGTTTGACCGGGGAGCTGTTTTTT
TRBV9	TRBJ1-6	NA	NA	CASSVGSPRGHNSPRHF	TGTGCCAGCAGCGTAGGTTCTCCGCGGGGGCATAATTCACCCCGCCACTTT
TRBV4-1	TRBJ2-1	many	NA	CASSQDLSSYNEQFF	TGCGCCAGCAGCCAAGATTTAAGCTCCTACAATGAGCAGTTCTTC
TRBV27	TRBJ2-1	NA	NA	CASSLRQDYNEQFF	TGTGCCAGCAGTTTAAGGCAGGACTACAATGAGCAGTTCTTC
TRBV4-1	TRBJ2-1	NA	TRBD2	CASSQARSGRAPNEQFF	TGCGCCAGCAGCCAAGCCAGGAGCGGGAGAGCCCCCAATGAGCAGTTCTTC
TRBV6-1	TRBJ2-1	NA	TRBD1	CASSGGQGPQETQFF	TGTGCCAGCAGTGGGGGACAGGGGCCCCAAGAGACCCAGTTCTTC
TRBV7-9	TRBJ2-5	many	NA	CASSLLIVFQQETQYF	TGTGCCAGCAGCTTATTAATTGTGTTTCAGCAAGAGACCCAGTACTTC
TRBV3-1	TRBJ2-1	NA	NA	CASSQAPPGQTNEQFF	TGTGCCAGCAGCCAAGCCCCTCCAGGGCAGACCAATGAGCAGTTCTTC
TRBV5-1	TRBJ1-6	few	TRBD1	CASTTLTGGDSPLHF	TGCGCCAGCACCACACTTACAGGGGGCGATTCACCCCTCCACTTT
TRBV29-1	TRBJ1-4	many	NA	CSVSDWNEKLFF	TGCAGCGTTTCGGACTGGAATGAAAAACTGTTTTTT
TRBV10-3	TRBJ2-2	NA	TRBD1	CAIRTTGQANTGELFF	TGTGCCATCCGGACGACGGGACAGGCGAACACCGGGGAGCTGTTTTTT
TRBV12-3/TRBV12-4	TRBJ1-1	few	NA	CASSNLRRVGGTEAFF	TGTGCCAGCAGTAACCTCCGCCGGGTTGGGGGCACTGAAGCTTTCTTT
TRBV6-6	TRBJ2-7	many	NA	CASSYTERGAEQYF	TGTGCCAGCAGTTACACTGAAAGAGGAGCCGAGCAGTACTTC
TRBV6-1	TRBJ2-2	NA	NA	CASALSPTGWTGELFF	TGTGCCAGCGCCCTATCCCCGACGGGGTGGACCGGGGAGCTGTTTTTT
TRBV7-8	TRBJ2-3	few	TRBD1	CASSLGPGQGSDTQYF	TGTGCCAGCAGCCTAGGGCCGGGACAGGGGTCAGATACGCAGTATTTT
TRBV2	TRBJ1-2	many	NA	CASTLGGGAGYTF	TGTGCCAGCACTCTGGGGGGAGGGGCTGGCTACACCTTC
TRBV7-9	TRBJ2-5	NA	NA	CASSLVTQETQYF	TGTGCCAGCAGCCTGGTGACACAAGAGACCCAGTACTTC
TRBV27	TRBJ2-1	many	TRBD2	CASSFASGLNEQFF	TGTGCCAGCAGTTTTGCTAGCGGGCTGAATGAGCAGTTCTTC
TRBV5-1	TRBJ2-2	NA	TRBD1	CASSRGQVNTGERFF	TGCGCCAGCAGCCGGGGACAGGTCAACACCGGGGAGCGGTTTTTT
TRBV7-2	TRBJ2-1	NA	NA	CASSLAHGEQFF	TGTGCCAGCAGCTTAGCGCACGGTGAGCAGTTCTTC
TRBV6-6	TRBJ1-2	few	TRBD1	CASSPWTGGYGYTF	TGTGCCAGCAGCCCTTGGACAGGGGGCTATGGCTACACCTTC
TRBV28	TRBJ2-3	NA	TRBD1	CASSTGTGVSSTDTQYF	TGTGCCAGCAGCACCGGGACAGGGGTTTCTAGCACAGATACGCAGTATTTT
TRBV5-1	TRBJ2-5	few	NA	CASSQTGRQETQYF	TGCGCCAGCAGCCAAACAGGGAGGCAAGAGACCCAGTACTTC
TRBV7-2	TRBJ2-1	many	NA	CASSLRQGSNNEQFF	TGTGCCAGCAGCTTAAGGCAGGGGTCTAACAATGAGCAGTTCTTC
TRBV13	TRBJ2-5	NA	NA	CASSLNPGTKEETQYF	TGTGCCAGCAGCTTAAACCCCGGGACCAAAGAAGAGACCCAGTACTTC
TRBV5-1	TRBJ2-5	many	NA	CASRQAVQETQYF	TGCGCCAGCAGGCAAGCGGTCCAAGAGACCCAGTACTTC
TRBV10-3	TRBJ2-5	NA	TRBD2	CAISESSGKETQYF	TGTGCCATCAGTGAGTCGAGCGGGAAGGAGACCCAGTACTTC
TRBV6-1	TRBJ2-7	many	TRBD1	CASSITGTGFYEQYF	TGTGCCAGCAGCATAACCGGGACAGGGTTCTACGAGCAGTACTTC
TRBV12-3/TRBV12-4	TRBJ1-5	many	NA	CASRRRGSNQPQHF	TGTGCCAGCAGGCGGAGGGGAAGTAATCAGCCCCAGCATTTT
TRBV28	TRBJ1-1	NA	NA	CASSSPGYSMNTEAFF	TGTGCCAGCAGTTCACCGGGATACAGCATGAACACTGAAGCTTTCTTT
TRBV14	TRBJ1-6	NA	TRBD1	CASSPIAGGSYNSPLHF	TGTGCCAGCAGCCCGATCGCAGGGGGATCCTATAATTCACCCCTCCACTTT
TRBV25-1	TRBJ1-1	few	NA	CASSERRRGLTEAFF	TGTGCCAGCAGTGAACGCCGACGGGGGCTTACTGAAGCTTTCTTT
TRBV18	TRBJ2-1	many	TRBD1	CASSELGTGLNEQFF	TGTGCCAGCTCCGAACTCGGGACAGGGCTCAATGAGCAGTTCTTC